What follows is one TCR beta chain and its context. Only a few counts were recorded for this clonotype. Its antigen is still unknown. No much larger clone is present one base from it, and per-base qualities are unavailable. Library preparation was by 5' RACE. A second PCR of roughly 7 to 11 cycles was performed with a sample-barcoded 5' primer and a J-beta primer mix. Each TCR beta cDNA molecule received a unique molecular identifier from a template-switch 5' adaptor carrying 12 random nucleotides. Each sample yielded at least 2.5 million CDR3-containing paired-end reads. First-strand cDNA synthesis was performed from all RNA using the Mint cDNA synthesis kit, with priming by a TRBC-specific oligonucleotide. Following uracil-DNA glycosylase treatment, a first 18-cycle PCR with universal primers M1SS and BC2_uni_R was performed on all cDNA. The paper's data handling went like this. Each sample was normalized by randomly selecting 1 million high-quality reads, each carrying a distinct molecular identifier. Reads sharing molecular identifiers were discarded rather than binned into consensus sequences. MiTCR, with a Q25 quality threshold and the strictest error-elimination algorithm, was used for CDR3 identification, clonotype clustering and error correction. A nonparametric unseen species model with Euler transformation was used to estimate lower-bound total TCR beta diversity. In TCRdb, the public reads were trimmed at Q25 with fastp and aligned with MiXCR, with productive beta chains retained. Each entry is one CDR3 protein sequence, shown with its most common DNA and genes. None of the V and J calls come from the authors' own analysis; TCRdb made them. The sample table contains fewer than 2,000,000 distinct CDR3 sequences; only one count was recorded for 30% to 40% of them. Roughly 23% of the sample rests with the top ten.

The sample belongs to a study of blood T cells in healthy people across ages (dated by TCRdb to between 2014 and 2017). General notes on the study: In model experiments, roughly one uniquely barcoded TCR beta cDNA molecule per two T cells was captured by template switching. The study analyzed two additional independent replicas of 1 million unique cDNA reads from the same blood draw for two donors, one aged 18 to 29 and one aged 80 or older. Four age groups were formed from the donors: young (average approximately 15 years), middle-aged (roughly 38), aged (about 62) and long-lived (approximately 80). The study measured age-related changes in TCR beta repertoire diversity using deep sequencing normalized with unique cDNA molecular identifiers. To avoid experimental bias, donors of different ages were randomly spread across the sequencing lanes.

The investigation overall reported the following: Compared with the aged group, the long-lived group had more naive CD4+ T cells, fewer expanded clones and increased TCR diversity, suggesting age selection. As age increased, observed TCR beta diversity per million T cells dropped in a roughly linear way, and a significant reduction was already evident by age about 36. The CMV infection status of donors was not known, potentially confounding age-related changes in expanded clonotypes. Estimates of total diversity based on one million sequenced T cells were considered lower bounds and underestimates. The percentage of naive T cells measured by flow cytometry correlated strongly with observed TCR beta diversity. Because profiling used bulk unsorted PBMCs, naive and antigen-experienced compartments could not be compared conclusively.

Systemically healthy Caucasian individuals from Russia, approximately 39 in total and aged about 6 to 100 years, were included as donors. Roughly 10 milliliters of peripheral blood were drawn from each donor into EDTA-treated Vacutainer tubes. Ficoll-Paque density-gradient centrifugation was used to isolate PBMCs, with at least 6.5 million per sample. Total RNA was extracted from PBMCs with Trizol reagent, with at least 5.5 micrograms obtained per sample. The percentages of naive CD45RAhigh/CD27high T cells were determined by flow cytometry on a PBMC aliquot from every donor. The sample consisted of blood. The clonotype was recovered from a human donor in good health.

CDR3 region: CASSERVSSYNSPLHF. The DNA reads as follows: TGTGCCAGCAGCGAGCGGGTATCGAGCTATAATTCACCCCTCCACTTT. The chain couples TRBV9 to TRBJ1-6; the D gene is not confidently resolved. The cysteine opens and the phenylalanine closes a CDR3 of 16 amino acids. The retained sequence is limited to the CDR3, 48 bases, with the frame set at the first base. Reading the germline V gene gives CDR1 SGDLS and CDR2 YYNGEE. Cut back by 3 bases and 3 bases, the V and J ends lie 13 bases apart.